This TCR beta chain was recovered during a study of blood T cell repertoires in COVID-19. Across the whole study: T cells, B-cell-depleted T cells, or PBMCs supplied cDNA or gDNA.

Participants were aged roughly 18 to 95 years, lived in some 23 US areas, and enrolled virtually. Cohort assignment relied on participant-reported clinical history. Some clones are missing from TCRdb's copy, which holds only in-frame ones; the method was immunoSEQ multiplex PCR. Of roughly 190,000 clones in the sample, roughly 84% are singletons; the top ten hold around 2.9%. The CDR3 spans 15 residues. Germline V gene sequence: CDR1 KGHSH, CDR2 LQKENI. V lost 4 bases and J lost 0, with 13 bases in between. The sequenced sample was PBMCs or T cells enriched from blood (not recorded which). The receptor was derived from a woman younger than 45 who had been exposed to COVID-19. The chain combines TRBV18 with TRBJ2-7; D possibly corresponds to TRBD1 (6 bases). The CDR3 bases are TGTGCCAGCTCACTATACAGGGACCTCTCCTACGAGCAGTACTTC. It translates to CASSLYRDLSYEQYF.